This entry features one TCR beta chain sequence. TCRdb keeps only in-frame clones here, not all; method: immunoSEQ multiplex PCR. The data show approximately 380,000 clones, 88% seen once. The record originates from a study of blood T cell repertoires in COVID-19. As for the study in general: There were acute and convalescent COVID-19 samples, and they came from the United States, Italy and Spain.

This CDR3 spans 20 amino acids. Between the trimmed V and J ends, which lost 6 bases and 0 bases, there was a span of 24 bases. Germline V CDR1 and CDR2: MDHEN, SYDVKM. Those who participated ranged in age from roughly 18 to 89 years and resided in about two dozen US areas. The clonotype comes from a woman under 30 who had recovered from COVID-19. The sample taken for sequencing was PBMCs or T cells enriched from blood (not recorded which). The gene calls are TRBV28 and TRBJ2-6; D perhaps matches TRBD1 (5 bases). The CDR3 here is CASSRPHQGVSSSGANVLTF. DNA for the CDR3: TGTGCCAGCAGCCGACCCCACCAAGGGGTATCAAGCTCTGGGGCCAACGTCCTGACTTTC. Based on the CDR3 plus reference TRBV28 and TRBJ2-6, the full variable domain is DVKVTQSSRYLVKRTGEKVFLECVQDMDHENMFWYRQDPGLGLRLIYFSYDVKMKEKGDIPEGYSVSREKKERFSLILESASTNQTSMYLCASSRPHQGVSSSGANVLTFGAGSRLTVL.